The 23 T cell receptor beta chains reported below all come from one sample, sequenced in a study of beta chain features in type 1 diabetes. The study's findings and limits: TCRB CDR3s from Type 1 diabetes patients were moderately but significantly shorter in all four CD4+ subsets.

What these receptors recognize is not known. The entirety of the isolated RNA underwent reverse transcription, so expressed TCRB transcripts were sequenced. Measured with immunoSEQ multiplex PCR; TCRdb has only the in-frame clones, and not every one. Among roughly 140,000 clones, 10% were seen once, and the ten largest hold 0.5%. The sequencing sample was made of central memory CD4+ T cells from blood. The receptors stem from a man aged 30-40 years with type 1 diabetes.

The V call is TRBV9, the J call TRBJ1-3, with a weak D call TRBD1 (5 bases). The germline V gene has CDR1 SGDLS and CDR2 YYNGEE. This CDR3 comprises 16 residues. V was cut by 3 bases and J by 0 bases, with 13 bases left in between. The CDR3 is CASSAGTSNSGNTIYF. The CDR3 DNA sequence: TGTGCCAGCAGCGCTGGGACTTCAAACTCTGGAAACACCATATATTTT.

This clone was detected only a few times. The chain employs TRBV18 and TRBJ1-1, with 9 positions matching TRBD1. The CDR3 loop spans 16 amino acids. Germline V gene data show CDR1 as KGHSH and CDR2 as LQKENI. The trim removed 2 bases at V and 1 base at J, leaving 5 bases unmatched. CDR3 region: CASSPAAGQGNTEAFF. Here the CDR3 DNA reads TGTGCCAGCTCACCAGCTGCGGGACAGGGGAACACTGAAGCTTTCTTT.

This clone was seen ten or more times. The chain has TRBV2 and TRBJ2-4; TRBD2 is a possible D gene (6 bases). Trimming stripped 5 bases from V and 8 bases from J, with 19 bases between. This CDR3 is 15 amino acids long. The germline V gene has CDR1 SNHLY and CDR2 FYNNEI. CDR3: CASSLSLALKHIQYF. In nucleotides, the CDR3 is TGTGCCAGCAGTCTTAGTCTAGCGCTTAAACACATTCAGTACTTC.

The chain is built from TRBV7-9 and TRBJ2-1; 7 bases fit TRBD2. CDR1 is SEHNR, CDR2 FQNEAQ, per germline (reference sequence). Losses at the gene ends were 3 bases for V and 3 bases for J; bases not matched to a gene: 2. The CDR3 runs to 14 residues. The CDR3 DNA sequence: TGTGCCAGCAGCTTCGGGGGGAACTACAATGAGCAGTTCTTC. Protein sequence: CASSFGGNYNEQFF.

This clone has only one observation. The chain has TRBV28 and TRBJ1-1; D is unclear. Germline V CDR1 and CDR2: MDHEN, SYDVKM. The CDR3 length is 14 residues. V was cut by 8 bases and J by 1 base, with 14 bases left in between. The chain's CDR3 is CASPSPGGNTEAFF. The CDR3 DNA reads as TGTGCCAGCCCTAGTCCCGGTGGGAACACTGAAGCTTTCTTT.

The chain couples TRBV5-1 to TRBJ1-5, with TRBD1 identical over 10 bases. CDR3 length equals 15 residues. Germline CDR1 SGHRS, CDR2 YFSETQ. The J segment lost 0 bases and the V segment lost 4 bases, leaving 1 base of the junction unmatched. CDR3 nucleotides: TGCGCCAGCAGCAGGACAGGGGGTAGCAATCAGCCCCAGCATTTT. It encodes CASSRTGGSNQPQHF.

V is TRBV18 and J is TRBJ2-3; TRBD2 might be the D (5 bases). The CDR3 has 16 amino acids. The V gene lost 0 bases and the J gene lost 4 bases, with 14 bases spanning the gap. CDR1 is KGHSH and CDR2 is LQKENI in the germline V gene. CDR3 nucleotide sequence: TGTGCCAGCTCACCACCGGGTCGAGGGCCAGCAGATACGCAGTATTTT. It translates to CASSPPGRGPADTQYF.

The rearrangement links TRBV10-3 to TRBJ2-6, with D possibly TRBD2 on 6 matching bases. The CDR3 extends over 17 amino acids. The V end lost 4 bases, the J end lost 0 bases, and 13 bases lay between the germline ends. Germline CDR1 reads ENHRY; CDR2 reads SYGVKD. CDR3 bases: TGTGCCATCAGTGGATCGTCGGGGGTCTCTGGGGCCAACGTCCTGACTTTC. As protein: CAISGSSGVSGANVLTF.

This clone was detected only a few times. This rearrangement joins TRBV30 to TRBJ2-7; 7 bases are shared with TRBD2. V lost 3 bases, J lost 6 bases, and 2 bases stayed unmatched. The CDR3 is 11 residues long. Germline CDR1 and CDR2: GTSNPN and SVGIG (reference sequence). In DNA, the CDR3 is TGTGCCTGGAGGGGGGGGGTCGAGCAGTACTTC. It encodes CAWRGGVEQYF.

This clone appeared a few times. The genes are TRBV11-2 and TRBJ2-1; 9 positions match TRBD2. The CDR3 consists of 13 residues. From germline, CDR1 is SGHAT and CDR2 FQNNGV. Germline trimming cut 5 bases from V and 5 bases from J; bases unmatched to any gene: 1. The CDR3 nucleotides read TGTGCCAGCAGCCGACTAGCGGACAATGAGCAGTTCTTC. Encoded protein: CASSRLADNEQFF.

There are a few counts of this clone. This chain links TRBV29-1 with TRBJ1-1, with a possible D match to TRBD1 (6 bases). Between the trimmed V and J ends, which lost 7 bases and 6 bases, there was a span of 18 bases. This CDR3 contains 13 residues. Per the germline V gene, CDR1 is SQVTM and CDR2 is ANQGSEA. CDR3 bases: TGCAGCGGGCGGCAGGGACACCTCTCTGAAGCTTTCTTT. Its protein product is CSGRQGHLSEAFF.

The rearrangement links TRBV4-2 to TRBJ2-1; TRBD2 matches at 11 bases. The length of the CDR3 is 21 residues. The germline V gene has CDR1 LGHNA and CDR2 YNFKEQ. The trim removed 2 bases at V and 6 bases at J, leaving 21 bases unmatched. The CDR3 DNA is TGTGCCAGCAGCCAAACAGCAGGACTAGCGGGCTTGCTGGAGTCAGGCAATGAGCAGTTCTTC. Its protein is CASSQTAGLAGLLESGNEQFF.

This rearrangement joins TRBV7-2 to TRBJ2-7, with TRBD2 matching over 11 bases. V lost 2 bases to trimming and J lost 3 bases; unmatched junction nucleotides: 9. The CDR3 runs 17 residues. The germline CDR1 and CDR2 sequences are SGHTA and FQGNSA. This CDR3 is CASSLSGTSGIRYEQYF. CDR3 nucleotide sequence: TGTGCCAGCAGCTTAAGTGGGACTAGCGGAATCCGCTACGAGCAGTACTTC.

This clone turned up a few times. V is TRBV18 and J is TRBJ2-1, with D perhaps matching TRBD2 (5 bases). Germline CDR1 reads KGHSH; CDR2 reads LQKENI. The V and J ends lost 0 bases and 0 bases respectively, with 9 bases between them. The CDR3 contains 16 residues. CDR3 sequence: CASSPPGLSSYNEQFF. DNA for the CDR3: TGTGCCAGCTCACCACCCGGACTGAGCTCCTACAATGAGCAGTTCTTC.

This chain connects TRBV5-1 to TRBJ1-2; D ambiguous. Trimming pared 4 bases from V and 0 bases from J, leaving 16 bases between. The CDR3 has 16 residues. Germline V CDR1 and CDR2: SGHRS, YFSETQ. The DNA for the CDR3 is TGCGCCAGCAGCCAGTCGTCGATTCAGACTAACTATGGCTACACCTTC. It encodes CASSQSSIQTNYGYTF.

The chain has TRBV15 and TRBJ2-1; TRBD2 agrees at 10 bases. The germline gives CDR1 LNHNV, CDR2 YYDKDF (reference sequence). The CDR3 contains 17 residues. J gave up 4 bases and V 0 bases, and 6 bases lay outside the gene matches. In DNA form, the CDR3 reads TGTGCCACCAGCAGAGATGGGGGGACTAGCGTGTACAATGAGCAGTTCTTC. Translated: CATSRDGGTSVYNEQFF.

This clone turned up a few times. The V call is TRBV5-5, the J call TRBJ2-1, with TRBD1 as a possible D gene (5 bases). Deletions cut 0 bases from V and 5 bases from J, with 18 bases between. There are 17 residues in the CDR3. Germline values: CDR1 SGHKS, CDR2 YYEKEE (reference sequence). As DNA, the CDR3 is TGTGCCAGCAGCTTGGCATGGCAGGGTGGTAGCAACAATGAGCAGTTCTTC. Protein: CASSLAWQGGSNNEQFF.

The chain links TRBV5-8 to TRBJ2-5; D perhaps matches TRBD2 (6 bases). Between the trimmed V and J ends, which lost 4 bases and 5 bases, there was a span of 18 bases. The CDR3 loop spans 15 amino acids. CDR1 SGHTS and CDR2 YDEGEE come from the germline V gene. The CDR3 reads CASSRDSPLEETQYF. In DNA, the CDR3 is TGTGCCAGCAGCCGGGACTCACCGCTCGAGGAGACCCAGTACTTC.

The chain couples TRBV25-1 to TRBJ2-1; TRBD2 might be the D (6 bases). The germline V gene encodes CDR1 MGHDK and CDR2 SYGVNS. The CDR3 runs to 16 residues. Trimming removed 0 bases at V and 7 bases at J, with 16 bases between. The CDR3 DNA reads TGTGCCAGCAGTGAATACGGCGGGATAAGCGGGAATGAGCAGTTCTTC. Its translation: CASSEYGGISGNEQFF.

This clone came up a few times. The gene calls are TRBV14 and TRBJ2-1; D gene ambiguous. Germline V gene data show CDR1 as SGHDN and CDR2 as FVKESK. CDR3 length: 14 amino acids. Trimming cost V 0 bases and J 6 bases, with 9 bases left between them. Here the CDR3 reads CASSQDRGLNEQFF. The CDR3 DNA follows: TGTGCCAGCAGCCAAGATCGTGGGCTCAATGAGCAGTTCTTC.

The chain combines TRBV2 with TRBJ1-1; no definite D call. The V end lost 7 bases, the J end lost 0 bases, and 9 bases lay between the germline ends. Germline CDR1 SNHLY, CDR2 FYNNEI. The CDR3 extends over 13 amino acids. The CDR3 coding sequence is TGTGCCAGCAAGGCACAGATGAACACTGAAGCTTTCTTT. Translating it yields CASKAQMNTEAFF. The full variable domain, its missing parts supplied by reference TRBV2 and TRBJ1-1, is EPEVTQTPSHQVTQMGQEVILRCVPISNHLYFYWYRQILGQKVEFLVSFYNNEISEKSEIFDDQFSVERPDGSNFTLKIRSTKLEDSAMYFCASKAQMNTEAFFGQGTRLTVV.

This clone has a handful of counts. The chain is built from TRBV7-2 and TRBJ1-4; D is unclear. Germline CDR1 reads SGHTA; CDR2 reads FQGNSA. The ends were cut back, 0 bases at V and 4 bases at J, with 6 bases in the middle. The CDR3 is 14 residues long. CDR3 sequence reads: CASSLAAINEKLFF. The CDR3 region has the DNA TGTGCCAGCAGCTTAGCAGCCATTAATGAAAAACTGTTTTTT.

This rearrangement joins TRBV7-3 to TRBJ1-1; possible D gene TRBD1, 5 bases. The CDR3 is 14 amino acids. CDR1 and CDR2 from the germline V gene are SGHTA and FQGTGA. V gave up 0 bases and J gave up 8 bases, with 13 bases separating them. The CDR3 coding sequence is TGTGCCAGCAGCTTAACGGGACCCGGAGGGGAAGCTTTCTTT. The encoded protein is CASSLTGPGGEAFF.